The 16 T cell receptor beta chains reported below all come from one sample, sequenced in a study of blood T cells in healthy people across ages. With a J-beta primer mix and a sample-barcoded 5' primer, a second PCR ran about 6 to 11 cycles. TCRdb independently ran MiXCR on the 5' RACE reads; one entry per CDR3 protein. The sample yields over a million distinct CDR3 sequences, 35% to 45% seen once. What was sequenced was blood. The source of these receptors is a young woman in good health.

CDR3 amino acids: CASTLRVYTEAFF. The CDR3 region has the DNA TGTGCCAGCACTCTAAGGGTCTACACTGAAGCTTTCTTT. J is TRBJ1-1 and V is TRBV6-2 or TRBV6-3, with D uncertain. Per the germline V gene, CDR1 is MNHEY and CDR2 is SVGEGT. Trimming stripped 7 bases from V and 3 bases from J, with 12 bases between. CDR3 length: 13 amino acids.

This clonotype showed up just a few times. The chain joins TRBV20-1 to TRBJ2-4, with TRBD1 matching over 9 bases. This CDR3 comprises 14 residues. Germline-derived CDR1 and CDR2 are DFQATT and SNEGSKA (reference sequence). The J segment lost 6 bases and the V segment lost 6 bases, leaving 9 bases of the junction unmatched. CDR3 residues: CSARYGTGLNIQYF. CDR3 DNA: TGCAGTGCGAGATATGGGACAGGGCTAAACATTCAGTACTTC.

Many counts were recorded for this clonotype. V usage is TRBV18 and J usage is TRBJ2-7; 9 bases are shared with TRBD1. The length of the CDR3 is 17 residues. V trimming: 0 bases; J trimming: 3 bases; junction bases outside the gene matches: 9. Germline CDR1 KGHSH, CDR2 LQKENI. As DNA, the CDR3 is TGTGCCAGCTCACCACCGGGACAGGGAGGTACGGTCTACGAGCAGTACTTC. Residues: CASSPPGQGGTVYEQYF.

The CDR3 nucleotides read TGTGCCATCAGTCATTTCGCGTTCGCCAAGGCCTCTGGAAACACCATATATTTT. Protein sequence: CAISHFAFAKASGNTIYF. The chain links TRBV10-3 to TRBJ1-3; D not certain. Trimming removed 5 bases at V and 0 bases at J, with 20 bases between. CDR1 and CDR2 from the germline V gene are ENHRY and SYGVKD. The CDR3 is 18 residues long.

This rearrangement joins TRBV27 to TRBJ2-7; D is undetermined. CDR3 length: 13 residues. Trimming shortened V by 2 bases and J by 9 bases, and 14 bases separated the two germline ends. Germline CDR1 and CDR2: MNHEY and SMNVEV (reference sequence). The CDR3 sequence is CASSLAPGRPQYF. The CDR3 DNA reads as TGTGCCAGCAGTTTAGCTCCCGGACGGCCGCAGTACTTC.

The rearrangement uses TRBV20-1 and TRBJ2-3; tentatively, D is TRBD1 (6 bases). V shed 0 bases and J shed 2 bases, with 9 bases lying between them. The V gene's germline CDR1 is DFQATT and CDR2 SNEGSKA (reference sequence). This CDR3 contains 14 residues. The CDR3 loop is CSAREDRTTDTQYF. The CDR3 DNA reads TGCAGTGCTAGAGAAGACAGGACCACAGATACGCAGTATTTT.

This clonotype was detected once. The gene calls are TRBV12-3 or TRBV12-4 and TRBJ2-1, with 7 bases fitting TRBD2. Trimming removed 5 bases from V and 5 bases from J; junction bases left unmatched: 6. CDR3 length equals 14 residues. In DNA form, the CDR3 reads TGTGCCAGCAGTGCCGGGACTATCGACAATGAGCAGTTCTTC. Amino acids: CASSAGTIDNEQFF.

The gene calls are TRBV5-1 and TRBJ2-1; perhaps TRBD2 as D (5 bases). Trimming removed 0 bases from V and 0 bases from J, with 16 bases in between. The CDR3 runs 18 residues. CDR1 is SGHRS, CDR2 YFSETQ, per germline. The CDR3 here is CASSLGGNLRSSYNEQFF. The CDR3 nucleotides are TGCGCCAGCAGCTTGGGAGGGAACCTTCGCAGCTCCTACAATGAGCAGTTCTTC.

As for this clonotype: This may be a read error, as it is one base from a much larger clone. This chain joins TRBV20-1 and TRBJ2-4; no reliable D call. The germline CDR1 and CDR2 sequences are DFQATT and SNEGSKA (reference sequence). Trimming shortened V by 0 bases and J by 0 bases, and 9 bases separated the two germline ends. The CDR3 covers 15 residues. Written as DNA, the CDR3 is TGCAGTGCTAGAGAATTCAGCCGAGCCAAAAACATTCAGTACTTC. It specifies CSAREFSRAKNIQYF.

This clonotype appeared a few times. The rearrangement joins TRBV7-9 to TRBJ1-2, with a tentative D call TRBD1 (5 bases). This CDR3 has 14 residues. The ends were cut back, 1 base at V and 7 bases at J, with 13 bases in the middle. Germline values: CDR1 SEHNR, CDR2 FQNEAQ (reference sequence). As DNA, the CDR3 is TGTGCCAGCAGCTTAGGTCCAGGGAGGTCTGGCTACACCTTC. It is translated as CASSLGPGRSGYTF.

The chain recombines TRBV20-1 with TRBJ2-4; the D is unclear. CDR3 length: 13 residues. Trimming removed 6 bases from V and 1 base from J, with 10 bases in between. In germline, CDR1 is DFQATT, CDR2 SNEGSKA (reference sequence). DNA of the CDR3: TGCAGTGCCAAGATTGGGGCCAAAAACATTCAGTACTTC. The encoded protein is CSAKIGAKNIQYF.

This clonotype was recorded a few times. The V call is TRBV4-3, the J call TRBJ2-4, with D possibly called TRBD1 or TRBD2 (6 bases each). Trimming left V 0 bases short and J 6 bases short, with 12 bases between. Germline V lookup: CDR1 LGHNA, CDR2 YSLEER. The CDR3 is 15 residues long. The CDR3 nucleotides are TGCGCCAGCAGCCAAGAGGGGGAGGACAGAAACATTCAGTACTTC. Its translation: CASSQEGEDRNIQYF.

The chain combines TRBV21-1 with TRBJ2-5; TRBD2, the D gene given by the table, was not confirmed from the DNA. The last part of the DNA fits TRBJ2-7 better; the J call may be wrong. TRBV21-1 is a pseudogene. This CDR3 spans 13 amino acids. The chain's CDR3 is CASSGPKDYEQYF. Here the CDR3 DNA reads TGTGCCAGCAGTGGCCCTAAGGACTACGAGCAGTACTTC.

A few counts support this clonotype. The chain combines TRBV7-8 with TRBJ1-5; D is unresolved. The CDR3 totals 16 residues. CDR1 and CDR2 from the germline V gene are SGHVS and FQNEAQ. Trimming shortened V by 0 bases and J by 2 bases, and 11 bases separated the two germline ends. In nucleotides, the CDR3 is TGTGCCAGCAGCTTAGCAAACATAGGCGGCAATCAGCCCCAGCATTTT. Translated, it gives CASSLANIGGNQPQHF.

V and J are TRBV4-1 and TRBJ1-5; TRBD1 might be the D (6 bases). This CDR3 comprises 16 residues. Looked up from germline, CDR1 is MGHRA and CDR2 is YSYEKL. V was clipped by 0 bases and J by 4 bases, with 13 bases between them. In DNA form, the CDR3 reads TGCGCCAGCAGCCAAGATCAACAGGGTGTGAATCAGCCCCAGCATTTT. Translating it yields CASSQDQQGVNQPQHF.

This rearrangement joins TRBV20-1 to TRBJ2-3; TRBD2 matches 8 bases. After removal of 6 bases from V and 2 bases from J, the junction contained 10 bases not matched to a gene. This CDR3 is 15 amino acids long. CDR1 and CDR2 (germline): DFQATT, SNEGSKA (reference sequence). CDR3 nucleotides: TGCAGTGCCCAGAGGGCGGGGGGATTCACAGATACGCAGTATTTT. It yields the protein CSAQRAGGFTDTQYF.